This T cell receptor beta chain is from a study of Graves' ophthalmopathy and Graves' hyperthyroidism listed by TCRdb under 2018. Broadly, across the study: A patient counted as having stable hyperthyroidism if there was no progression to ophthalmopathy within 18 months of follow-up. In about 6 hyperthyroidism patients, the T-cell repertoire of thyroid tissue was compared with the T-cell repertoire of blood. Following sample collection, hyperthyroidism patients were given methimazole at a starting dose of 30 mg daily, and ophthalmopathy patients were given high-dose intravenous methylprednisolone. To tell Graves' ophthalmopathy apart from Graves' hyperthyroidism, and to predict which patients would progress to ophthalmopathy, the study relied on TCR beta repertoire signatures. In total, over 130 blood samples were TCR-sequenced: fewer than 50 ophthalmopathy, some 80 hyperthyroidism and around 17 hyperthyroidism-to-ophthalmopathy patients. For independent validation, a separate cohort was made up of about 18 hyperthyroidism patients plus 17 patients who later progressed from hyperthyroidism to ophthalmopathy. To explore V-J signatures distinguishing ophthalmopathy from hyperthyroidism, a discovery set of some 100 patients (roughly 45 ophthalmopathy, about 57 stable hyperthyroidism) was enrolled. Study-wide findings and limitations: Sample size was not statistically predetermined, and group allocation was not concealed from the investigators. The 13-signature model separated ophthalmopathy from stable hyperthyroidism with 85% to 90% sensitivity and about 84% specificity in cross-validation, and 80%/75% in the test set. In validation, the model predicted ophthalmopathy progression with more than 55% sensitivity and approximately 78% specificity; some 13 predicted patients were CT-confirmed with GO in a median of 6.5 months. Most of the expanded thyroid clonotypes with a frequency above 0.001 were also detected in blood, and it was suggested that the thyroid immune response may be reflected by blood repertoires.

The hyperthyroidism patients were 18 to 65 years old and newly diagnosed, with a disease duration of less than 2 months. Patients with other autoimmune diseases, uncontrolled infections, pregnancy or lactation were excluded. Diagnosis was based on clinical symptoms, serum thyroxine, TRAb, thyroid ultrasound and orbital computed tomography. Trizol reagent was used to extract the total RNA, and its quality was then checked on an Agilent 2100 Bioanalyzer. TCR beta CDR3 regions were amplified from RNA transcripts for repertoire sequencing. A first-round RT-PCR used HTBI primers with the Qiagen OneStep RT-PCR kit, followed by a second-round multiplex PCR, size selection and purification. Libraries were sequenced on an Illumina HiSeq2000 using paired-end 100 bp reads. In the paper's pipeline: Reads were processed with SOAPnuke, discarding reads with adapters, uncalled bases, mean Phred below 15, or no exact constant-primer or identifier match. COPE v1.2.5 was used to merge the high-quality paired reads. Each unique nucleotide sequence was defined as a clonotype, and clonotypes were aligned to IMGT TRB V, D and J references with MiTCR v1.1. Only V-J combinations with frequency above 0.0001 were analysed, covering over 98% of repertoires. A TCR clonal expansion and chaos score per V-J combination was defined as the ratio of F50 clonal expansion to chaos observed in the TCRdist matrix. Welch's t-statistics and random forest were used to reduce the features to some 13 V-J combinations, which were then used as input to a naive Bayes classifier. Thyroid-blood repertoire similarity was quantified with the Morisita-Horn index. In-frame beta chains were kept once TCRdb had trimmed the public reads at Q25 with fastp and called clones with MiXCR. Every entry covers one CDR3 protein and lists the most common genes and DNA from its rows. The V and J calls were not made by the authors but by TCRdb's processing. This sample gives some 1.1 million distinct CDR3 sequences in total; about 35% of them show up just once. The top ten clones comprise around 10% of the sample.

This clonotype was detected ten times or more. The target of this receptor is not known. No quality values exist for individual bases; no much larger clone is one base distant. According to the germline V gene, CDR1 reads LGHNA and CDR2 reads YSLEER. The CDR3 has 15 amino acids, counting the end cysteine and phenylalanine. Only CDR3 DNA is held: 45 bases, read in frame from base 1. Trimming takes 3 bases from V and 1 base from J, and the germline ends sit 12 bases apart. This sequence was found in an adult man with Graves' hyperthyroidism. The sequenced sample consisted of peripheral blood or thyroid tissue (not recorded which). The chain links TRBV4-3 with TRBJ2-5; the D gene assignment is ambiguous. This receptor has the CDR3 CASSQRDGTQETQYF. The DNA sequence is given as TGCGCCAGCAGCCAGCGAGACGGAACCCAAGAGACCCAGTACTTC.